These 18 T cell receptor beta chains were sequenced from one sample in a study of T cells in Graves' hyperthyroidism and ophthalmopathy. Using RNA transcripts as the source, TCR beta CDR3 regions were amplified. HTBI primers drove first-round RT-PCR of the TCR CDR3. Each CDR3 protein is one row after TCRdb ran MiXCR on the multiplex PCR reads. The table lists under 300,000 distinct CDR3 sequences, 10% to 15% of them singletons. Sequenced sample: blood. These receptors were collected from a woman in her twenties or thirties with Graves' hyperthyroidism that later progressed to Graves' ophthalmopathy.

The CDR3: CASSLGLAVRDEQFF. The CDR3 DNA is TGTGCCAGCAGCTTAGGACTAGCGGTTAGGGATGAGCAGTTCTTC. The chain links TRBV7-2 to TRBJ2-1; 9 positions agree with TRBD2. After removal of 1 base from V and 8 bases from J, the junction contained 6 bases not matched to a gene. The germline gives CDR1 SGHTA, CDR2 FQGNSA. The CDR3 extends over 15 amino acids.

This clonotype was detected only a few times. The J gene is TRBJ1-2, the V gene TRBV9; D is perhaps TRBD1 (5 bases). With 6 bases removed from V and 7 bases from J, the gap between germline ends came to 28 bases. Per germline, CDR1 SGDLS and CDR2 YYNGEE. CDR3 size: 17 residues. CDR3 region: CASNRIAAGGYAGGYTF. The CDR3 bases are TGTGCCAGCAACCGAATCGCCGCCGGGGGTTACGCGGGTGGCTACACCTTC.

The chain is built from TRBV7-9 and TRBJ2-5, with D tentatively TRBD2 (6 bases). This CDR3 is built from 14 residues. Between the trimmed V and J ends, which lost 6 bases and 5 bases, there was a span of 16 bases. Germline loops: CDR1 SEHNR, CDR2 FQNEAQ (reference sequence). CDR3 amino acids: CASSREWGKETQYF. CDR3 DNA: TGTGCCAGCAGTCGGGAGTGGGGGAAGGAGACCCAGTACTTC.

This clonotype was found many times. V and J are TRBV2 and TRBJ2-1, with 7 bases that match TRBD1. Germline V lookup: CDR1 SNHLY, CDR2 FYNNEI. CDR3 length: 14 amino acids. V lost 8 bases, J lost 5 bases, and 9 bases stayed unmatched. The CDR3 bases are TGTGCCAGCTCAGGGGGTATGGGTGACAATGAGCAGTTCTTC. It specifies CASSGGMGDNEQFF. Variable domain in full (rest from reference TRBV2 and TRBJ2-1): EPEVTQTPSHQVTQMGQEVILRCVPISNHLYFYWYRQILGQKVEFLVSFYNNEISEKSEIFDDQFSVERPDGSNFTLKIRSTKLEDSAMYFCASSGGMGDNEQFFGPGTRLTVL.

The CDR3 region has the DNA TGTGCCAGCAGTTTTGGCATGAGTCAGCCCCAGCATTTT. Translated: CASSFGMSQPQHF. The chain combines TRBV28 with TRBJ1-5; no definite D call. The CDR3 is made up of 13 amino acids. Trimming removed 3 bases at V and 6 bases at J, with 9 bases between. The germline V gene encodes CDR1 MDHEN and CDR2 SYDVKM.

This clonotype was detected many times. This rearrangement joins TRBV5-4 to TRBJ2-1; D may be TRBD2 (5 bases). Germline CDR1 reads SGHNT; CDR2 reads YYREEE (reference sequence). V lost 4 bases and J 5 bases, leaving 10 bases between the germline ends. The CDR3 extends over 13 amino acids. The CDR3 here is CASSLYGDNEQFF. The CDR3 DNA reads TGTGCCAGCAGCCTCTACGGGGACAATGAGCAGTTCTTC.

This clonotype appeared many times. CDR3 in amino acids: CASSFTGGSQGYGYTF. The CDR3 nucleotides are TGTGCCAGCAGCTTTACAGGGGGCTCGCAAGGGTATGGCTACACCTTC. This chain joins TRBV5-5 and TRBJ1-2; the match to TRBD1 covers 9 bases. CDR1 is SGHKS, CDR2 YYEKEE, per germline (reference sequence). V was pared by 2 bases and J by 5 bases, with 10 bases of the junction left unmatched. The length of the CDR3 is 16 residues.

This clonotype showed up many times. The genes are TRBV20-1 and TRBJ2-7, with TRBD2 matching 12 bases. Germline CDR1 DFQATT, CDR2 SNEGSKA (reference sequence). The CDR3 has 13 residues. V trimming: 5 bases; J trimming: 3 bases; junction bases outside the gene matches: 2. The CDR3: CSALAGGLYEQYF. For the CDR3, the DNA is TGCAGTGCTCTAGCGGGAGGGCTCTACGAGCAGTACTTC.

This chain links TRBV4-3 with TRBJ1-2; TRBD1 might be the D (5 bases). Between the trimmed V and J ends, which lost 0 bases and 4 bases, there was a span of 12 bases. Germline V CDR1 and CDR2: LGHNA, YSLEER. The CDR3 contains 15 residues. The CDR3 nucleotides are TGCGCCAGCAGCCAAGAAAGGGGCAGCGGCTATGGCTACACCTTC. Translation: CASSQERGSGYGYTF.

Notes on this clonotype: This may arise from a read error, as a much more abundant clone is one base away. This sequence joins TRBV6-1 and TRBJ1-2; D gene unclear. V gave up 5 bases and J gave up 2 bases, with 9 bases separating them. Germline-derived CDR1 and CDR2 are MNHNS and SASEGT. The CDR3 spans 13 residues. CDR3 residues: CASSPSANYGYTF. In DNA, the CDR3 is TGTGCCAGCAGTCCAAGCGCGAACTATGGCTACACCTTC.

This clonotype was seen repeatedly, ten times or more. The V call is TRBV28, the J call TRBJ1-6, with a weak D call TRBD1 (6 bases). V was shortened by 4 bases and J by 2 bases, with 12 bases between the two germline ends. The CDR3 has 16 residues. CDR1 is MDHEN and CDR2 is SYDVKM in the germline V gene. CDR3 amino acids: CASSSGQAPYNSPLHF. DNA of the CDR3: TGTGCCAGCAGTTCGGGACAAGCTCCCTATAATTCACCCCTCCACTTT.

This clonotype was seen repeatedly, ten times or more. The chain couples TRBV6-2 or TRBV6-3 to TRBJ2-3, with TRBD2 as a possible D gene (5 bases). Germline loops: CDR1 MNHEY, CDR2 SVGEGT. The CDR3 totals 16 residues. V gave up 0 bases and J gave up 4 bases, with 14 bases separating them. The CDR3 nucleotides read TGTGCCAGCAGTTACTCCGAGAGGGCCGGGGCAGATACGCAGTATTTT. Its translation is CASSYSERAGADTQYF.

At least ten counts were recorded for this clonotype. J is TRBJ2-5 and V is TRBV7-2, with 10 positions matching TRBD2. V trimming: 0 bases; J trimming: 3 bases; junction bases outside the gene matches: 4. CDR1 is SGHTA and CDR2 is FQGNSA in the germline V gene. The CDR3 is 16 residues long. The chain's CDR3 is CASSLAVLAGEETQYF. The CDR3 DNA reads TGTGCCAGCAGCTTAGCGGTGCTAGCGGGAGAAGAGACCCAGTACTTC. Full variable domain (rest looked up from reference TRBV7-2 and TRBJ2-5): GAGVSQSPSNKVTEKGKDVELRCDPISGHTALYWYRQSLGQGLEFLIYFQGNSAPDKSGLPSDRFSAERTGGSVSTLTIQRTQQEDSAVYLCASSLAVLAGEETQYFGPGTRLLVL.

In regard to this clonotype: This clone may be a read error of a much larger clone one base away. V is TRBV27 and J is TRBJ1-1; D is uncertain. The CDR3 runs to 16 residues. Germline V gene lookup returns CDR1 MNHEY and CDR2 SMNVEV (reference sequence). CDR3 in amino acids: CASSPQTPWMNTEASF. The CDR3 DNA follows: TGTGCCAGCAGCCCCCAGACCCCGTGGATGAACACTGAAGCTTCCTTT.

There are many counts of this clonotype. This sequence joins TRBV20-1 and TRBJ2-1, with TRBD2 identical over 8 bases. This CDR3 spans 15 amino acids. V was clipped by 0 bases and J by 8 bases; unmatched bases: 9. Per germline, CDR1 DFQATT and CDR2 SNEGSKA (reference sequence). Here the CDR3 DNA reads TGCAGTGCTAGAGATTCCAGCGGGAGTCACGATGAGCAGTTCTTC. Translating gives CSARDSSGSHDEQFF.

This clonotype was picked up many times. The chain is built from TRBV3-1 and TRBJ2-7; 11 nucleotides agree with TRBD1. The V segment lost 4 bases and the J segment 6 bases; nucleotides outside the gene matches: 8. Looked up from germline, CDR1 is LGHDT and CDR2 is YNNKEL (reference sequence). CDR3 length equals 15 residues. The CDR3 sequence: CASSLRTGGFFEQYF. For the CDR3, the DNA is TGTGCCAGCAGCCTCCGGACAGGGGGCTTTTTCGAGCAGTACTTC.

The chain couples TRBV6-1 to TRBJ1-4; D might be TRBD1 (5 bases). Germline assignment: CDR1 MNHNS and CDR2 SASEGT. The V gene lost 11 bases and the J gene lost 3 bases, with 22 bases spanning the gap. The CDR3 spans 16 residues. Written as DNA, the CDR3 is TGTGCCGCCGCCGGGGCCAGGGTCTCGGCTAATGAAAAACTGTTTTTT. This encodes CAAAGARVSANEKLFF.

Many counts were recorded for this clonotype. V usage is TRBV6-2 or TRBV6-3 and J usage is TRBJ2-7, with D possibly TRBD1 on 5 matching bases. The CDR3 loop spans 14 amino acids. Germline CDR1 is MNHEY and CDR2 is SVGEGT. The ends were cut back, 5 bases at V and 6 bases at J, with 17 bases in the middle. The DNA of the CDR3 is TGTGCCAGCAGTGGACACGAGCTCTACGTCGAGCAGTACTTC. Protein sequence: CASSGHELYVEQYF.